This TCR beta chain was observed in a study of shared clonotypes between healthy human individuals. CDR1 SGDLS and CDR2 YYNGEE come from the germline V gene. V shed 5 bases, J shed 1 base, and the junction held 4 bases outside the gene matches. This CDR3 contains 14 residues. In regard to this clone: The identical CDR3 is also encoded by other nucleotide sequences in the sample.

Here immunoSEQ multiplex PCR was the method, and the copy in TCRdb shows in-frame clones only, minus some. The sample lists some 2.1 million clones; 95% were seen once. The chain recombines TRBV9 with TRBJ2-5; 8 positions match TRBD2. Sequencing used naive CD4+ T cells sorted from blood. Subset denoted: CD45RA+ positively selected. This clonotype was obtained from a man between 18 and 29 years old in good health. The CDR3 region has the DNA TGTGCCAGCAGTACCGGGACTAGCCAAGAGACCCAGTACTTC. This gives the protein CASSTGTSQETQYF.